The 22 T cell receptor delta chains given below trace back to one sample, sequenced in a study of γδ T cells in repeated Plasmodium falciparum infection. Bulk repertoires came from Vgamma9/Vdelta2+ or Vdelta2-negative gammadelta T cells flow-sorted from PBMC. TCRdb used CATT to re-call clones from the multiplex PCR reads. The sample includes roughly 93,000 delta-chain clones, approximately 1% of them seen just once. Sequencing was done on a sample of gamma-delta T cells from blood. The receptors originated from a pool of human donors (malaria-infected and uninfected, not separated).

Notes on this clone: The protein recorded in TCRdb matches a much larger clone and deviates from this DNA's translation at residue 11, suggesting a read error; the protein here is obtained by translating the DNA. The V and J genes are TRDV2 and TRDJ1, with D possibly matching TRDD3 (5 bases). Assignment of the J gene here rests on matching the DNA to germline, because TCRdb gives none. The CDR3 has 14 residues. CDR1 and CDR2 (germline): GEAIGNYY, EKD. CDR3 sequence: CACDTVTGNDILIF. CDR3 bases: TGTGCCTGTGACACCGTAACGGGGAACGATATACTCATCTTT.

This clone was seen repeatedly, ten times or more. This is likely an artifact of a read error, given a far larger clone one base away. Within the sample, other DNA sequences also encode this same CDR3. In DNA form, the CDR3 reads TGTGCTCTTGGGGAAAAAAGGAGTCATGGTAAACTCATTTTT. It is translated as CALGEKRSHGKLIF. This chain joins TRDV1 and TRDJ1; D uncertain. The V gene's germline CDR1 is TSWWSYY and CDR2 QGS. The CDR3 covers 14 residues.

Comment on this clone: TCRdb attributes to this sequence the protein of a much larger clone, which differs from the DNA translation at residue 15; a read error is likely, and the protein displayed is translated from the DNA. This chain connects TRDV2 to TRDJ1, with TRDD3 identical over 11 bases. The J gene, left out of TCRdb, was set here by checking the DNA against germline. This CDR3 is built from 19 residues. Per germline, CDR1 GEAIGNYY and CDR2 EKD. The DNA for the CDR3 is TGTGCCTGTGACACCGGGCGGTGGGGGATACGCGGGGGGACCGGTAAACTCATCTTT. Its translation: CACDTGRWGIRGGTGKLIF.

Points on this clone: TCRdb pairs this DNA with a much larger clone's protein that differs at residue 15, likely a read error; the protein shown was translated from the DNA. The DNA of the CDR3 is TGTGCCTGTGACTCTGTACTGGGGGATACGCTCAAAAACTCCCGGGACACCCGACAGATGTTTTTC. Translating it yields CACDSVLGDTLKNSRDTRQMFF. This chain joins TRDV2 and TRDJ3; 13 nucleotides align to TRDD3. Germline matching of the DNA provided the J gene here, since TCRdb leaves it blank. Germline CDR1 reads GEAIGNYY; CDR2 reads EKD. The CDR3 consists of 22 residues.

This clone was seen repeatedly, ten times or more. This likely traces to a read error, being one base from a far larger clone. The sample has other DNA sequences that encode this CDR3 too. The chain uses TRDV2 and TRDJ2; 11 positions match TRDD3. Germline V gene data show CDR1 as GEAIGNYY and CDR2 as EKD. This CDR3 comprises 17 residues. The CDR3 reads CACDVDWGIRLTAQLFF. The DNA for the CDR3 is TGTGCCTGTGACGTCGACTGGGGGATAAGGTTGACAGCGCAACTCTTCTTT.

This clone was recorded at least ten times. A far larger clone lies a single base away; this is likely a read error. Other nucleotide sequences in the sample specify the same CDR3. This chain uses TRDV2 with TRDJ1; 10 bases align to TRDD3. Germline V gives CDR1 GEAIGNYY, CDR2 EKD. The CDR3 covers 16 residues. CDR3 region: CACDTSRGIRDDKLIF. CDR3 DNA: TGTGCCTGTGACACAAGTCGGGGGATACGAGACGATAAGCTCATCTTT.

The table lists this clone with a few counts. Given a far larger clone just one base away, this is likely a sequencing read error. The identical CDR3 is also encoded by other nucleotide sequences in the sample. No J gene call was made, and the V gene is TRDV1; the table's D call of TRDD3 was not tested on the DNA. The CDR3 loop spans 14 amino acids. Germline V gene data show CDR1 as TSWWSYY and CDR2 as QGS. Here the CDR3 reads CALGEIEYTDKLIF. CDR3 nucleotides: TGTGCTCTTGGGGAGATAGAGTACACCGATAAGCTCATCTTT.

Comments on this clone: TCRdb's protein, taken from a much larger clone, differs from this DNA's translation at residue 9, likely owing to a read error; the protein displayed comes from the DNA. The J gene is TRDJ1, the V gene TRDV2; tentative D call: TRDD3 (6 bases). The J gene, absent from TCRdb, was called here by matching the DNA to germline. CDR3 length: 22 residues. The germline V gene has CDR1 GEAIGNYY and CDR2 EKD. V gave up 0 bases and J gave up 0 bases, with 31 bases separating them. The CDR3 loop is CACDTITGRLIKLPNYTDKLIF. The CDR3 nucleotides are TGTGCCTGTGACACCATTACTGGGAGATTGATAAAGCTACCGAATTACACCGATAAACTCATCTTT.

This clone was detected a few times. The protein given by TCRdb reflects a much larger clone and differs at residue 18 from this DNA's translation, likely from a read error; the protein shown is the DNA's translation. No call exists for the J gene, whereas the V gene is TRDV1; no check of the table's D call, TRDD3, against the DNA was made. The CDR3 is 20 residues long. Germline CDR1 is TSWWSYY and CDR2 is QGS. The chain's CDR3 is CALGEPSPPKYWGLTDKPIF. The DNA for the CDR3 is TGTGCTCTTGGGGAACCCAGCCCTCCCAAATACTGGGGGCTCACCGATAAACCCATCTTT.

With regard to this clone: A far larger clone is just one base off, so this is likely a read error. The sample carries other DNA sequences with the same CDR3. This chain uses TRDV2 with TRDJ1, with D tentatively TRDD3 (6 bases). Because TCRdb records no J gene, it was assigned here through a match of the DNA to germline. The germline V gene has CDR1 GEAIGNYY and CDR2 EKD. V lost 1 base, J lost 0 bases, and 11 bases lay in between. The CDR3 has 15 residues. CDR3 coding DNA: TGTGCCTGTGACACGCTGGGGATGAACACCGATAAACTCATCTTT. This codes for CACDTLGMNTDKLIF.

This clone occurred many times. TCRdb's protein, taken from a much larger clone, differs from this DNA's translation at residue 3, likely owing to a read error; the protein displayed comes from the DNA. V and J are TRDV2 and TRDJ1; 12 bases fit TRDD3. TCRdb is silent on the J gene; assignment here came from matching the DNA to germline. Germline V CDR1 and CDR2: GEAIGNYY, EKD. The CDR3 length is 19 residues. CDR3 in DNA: TGTGCCAGTGACACCGGGATCTGGGGGATACGCGGGTACACCGATAAACTCATCTTT. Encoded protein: CASDTGIWGIRGYTDKLIF.

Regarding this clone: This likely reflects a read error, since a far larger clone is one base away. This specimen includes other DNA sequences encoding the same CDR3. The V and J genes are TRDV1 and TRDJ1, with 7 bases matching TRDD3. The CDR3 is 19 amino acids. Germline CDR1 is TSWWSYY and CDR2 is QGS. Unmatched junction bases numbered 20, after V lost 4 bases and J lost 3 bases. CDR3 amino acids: CALGVQAPREGYASDKLIF. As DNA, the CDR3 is TGTGCTCTTGGGGTTCAGGCCCCACGCGAAGGATACGCTTCCGATAAACTCATCTTT.

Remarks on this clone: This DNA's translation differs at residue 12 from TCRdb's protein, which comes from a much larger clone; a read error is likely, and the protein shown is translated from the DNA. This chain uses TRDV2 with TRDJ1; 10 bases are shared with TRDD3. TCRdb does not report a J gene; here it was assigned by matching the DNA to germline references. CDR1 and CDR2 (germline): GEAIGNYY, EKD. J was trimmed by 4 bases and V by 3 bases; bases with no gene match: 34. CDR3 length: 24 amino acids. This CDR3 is CACDPITPSVPGTGGSFRGDKLIF. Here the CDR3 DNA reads TGTGCCTGTGACCCGATTACCCCCTCGGTTCCCGGTACTGGGGGATCATTCCGGGGCGATAAACTCATCTTT.

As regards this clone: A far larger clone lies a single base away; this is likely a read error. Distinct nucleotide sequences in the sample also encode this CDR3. The CDR3 loop is CACDSPPGDTNAFYTDKLIF. The CDR3 region has the DNA TGTGCCTGTGACTCCCCCCCGGGGGACACAAACGCTTTCTACACCGATAAACTCATCTTT. The chain combines TRDV2 with TRDJ1, with a tentative D call TRDD3 (6 bases). The J gene comes from matching the DNA to germline here; TCRdb lacks it. CDR3 length equals 20 residues. Trimming shortened V by 3 bases and J by 0 bases, and 28 bases separated the two germline ends. Germline V gives CDR1 GEAIGNYY, CDR2 EKD.

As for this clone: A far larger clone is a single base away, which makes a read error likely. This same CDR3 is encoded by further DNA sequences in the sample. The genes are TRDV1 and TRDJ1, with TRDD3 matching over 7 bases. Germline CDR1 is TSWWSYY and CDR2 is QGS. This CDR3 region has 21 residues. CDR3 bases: TGTGCTCTCGGGGAACCCACTCCGATACTGGGGACGCGAATTGGCACCGATAAACTCATCTTT. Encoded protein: CALGEPTPILGTRIGTDKLIF.

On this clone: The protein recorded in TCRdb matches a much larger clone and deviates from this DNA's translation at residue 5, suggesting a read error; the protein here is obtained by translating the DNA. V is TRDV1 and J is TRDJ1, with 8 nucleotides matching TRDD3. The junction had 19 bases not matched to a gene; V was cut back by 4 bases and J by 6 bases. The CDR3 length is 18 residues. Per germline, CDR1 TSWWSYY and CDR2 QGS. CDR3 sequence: CALGGPGDWGLSSYKLIF. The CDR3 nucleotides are TGTGCTCTTGGGGGCCCGGGGGACTGGGGGCTATCCTCCTATAAACTCATCTTT.

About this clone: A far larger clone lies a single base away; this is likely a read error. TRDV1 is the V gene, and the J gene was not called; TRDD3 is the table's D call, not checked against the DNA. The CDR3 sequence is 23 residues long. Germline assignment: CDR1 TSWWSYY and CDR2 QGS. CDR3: CALGERNGSQRVLGGYYTDKLIF. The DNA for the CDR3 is TGTGCTCTTGGGGAACGTAATGGATCCCAAAGAGTACTGGGGGGTTACTACACCGATAAGCTCATCTTT.

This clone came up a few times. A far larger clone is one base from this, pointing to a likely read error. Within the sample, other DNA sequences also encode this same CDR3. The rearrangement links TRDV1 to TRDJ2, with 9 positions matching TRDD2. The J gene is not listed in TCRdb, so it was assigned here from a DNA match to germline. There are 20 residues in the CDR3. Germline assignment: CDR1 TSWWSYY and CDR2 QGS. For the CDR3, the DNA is TGTGCTCTTGGGGATACCTTCCTACTCGGGGATCCCTCTTTGACGGCACAACTCTTCTTT. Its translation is CALGDTFLLGDPSLTAQLFF.

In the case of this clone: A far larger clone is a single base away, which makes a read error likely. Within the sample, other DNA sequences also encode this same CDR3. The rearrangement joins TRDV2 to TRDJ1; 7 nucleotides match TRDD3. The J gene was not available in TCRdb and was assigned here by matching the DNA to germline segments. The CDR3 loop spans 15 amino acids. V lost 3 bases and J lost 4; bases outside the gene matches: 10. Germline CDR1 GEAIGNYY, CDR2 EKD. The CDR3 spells CACDDLVGDNDKLIF. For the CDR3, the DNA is TGTGCCTGTGACGACCTGGTGGGGGACAACGATAAACTCATCTTT.

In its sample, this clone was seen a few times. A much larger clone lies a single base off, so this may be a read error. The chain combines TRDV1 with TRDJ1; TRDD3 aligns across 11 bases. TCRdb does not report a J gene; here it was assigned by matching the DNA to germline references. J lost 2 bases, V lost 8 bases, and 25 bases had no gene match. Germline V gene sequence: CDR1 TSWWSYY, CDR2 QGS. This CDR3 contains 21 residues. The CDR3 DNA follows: TGTGCTCTTAAATGTACCTTCCCTGGTATCTTCTGGGGGATACCTACCGATAAACTCATCTTT. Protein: CALKCTFPGIFWGIPTDKLIF.

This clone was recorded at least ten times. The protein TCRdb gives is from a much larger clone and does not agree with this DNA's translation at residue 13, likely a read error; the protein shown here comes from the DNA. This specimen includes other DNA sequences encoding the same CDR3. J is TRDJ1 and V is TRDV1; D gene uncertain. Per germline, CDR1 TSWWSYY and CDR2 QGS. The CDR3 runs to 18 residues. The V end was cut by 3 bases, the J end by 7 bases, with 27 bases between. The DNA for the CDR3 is TGTGCTCTTGGGGATACTCTCACGGCGAACAGTAAAGCCAGTAAACTCATCTTT. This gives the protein CALGDTLTANSKASKLIF.

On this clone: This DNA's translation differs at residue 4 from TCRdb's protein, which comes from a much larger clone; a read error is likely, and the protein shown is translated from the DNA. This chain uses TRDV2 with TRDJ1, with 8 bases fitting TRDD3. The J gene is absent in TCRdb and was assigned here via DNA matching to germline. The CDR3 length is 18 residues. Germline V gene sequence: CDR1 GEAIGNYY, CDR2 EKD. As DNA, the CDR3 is TGTGCCTGTGGCACCGTCGGTACTGGGGGCCTACAGAGGGATAAACTCATCTTT. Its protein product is CACGTVGTGGLQRDKLIF.